This paragraph covers one T cell receptor (beta chain) sequence. This sample is part of a study of blood T cell repertoires in COVID-19. Study-level background: Donors in the United States, Italy and Spain gave samples during acute or convalescent COVID-19. Sources were T cells, B-cell-depleted T cells, or PBMCs; the material itself was cDNA or gDNA.

CDR3 length: 16 residues. CDR1 and CDR2 (germline): MGHRA, YSYEKL. With V trimmed by 0 bases and J by 5 bases, 6 bases remained unmatched. In the original processing: By means of reference gene primer amplification, nucleated cell counts were estimated. Libraries were prepared by immunoSEQ multiplex PCR; TCRdb keeps only in-frame clonotypes and omits some of them. V and J calls and clone size are given by that table; D and trimming were obtained from the DNA. Counted here are roughly 320,000 clones, 85% occurring once; the ten biggest clones make up 6% to 9%. Sequencing was performed on peripheral blood. This receptor was identified in a human donor in a cohort sampled during active COVID-19. The chain couples TRBV4-1 to TRBJ1-5; 8 bases map to TRBD1. The DNA of the CDR3 is TGCGCCAGCAGCCAAGATGGACAGGGAGTCGATCAGCCCCAGCATTTT. It yields the protein CASSQDGQGVDQPQHF.